These T cell receptor beta chains were read from a single sample in a study of blood T cell repertoires in COVID-19. Measured with immunoSEQ multiplex PCR; TCRdb has only the in-frame clones, and not every one. The sample records approximately 350,000 clones, around 83% being singletons. The sequenced material came from PBMCs or T cells enriched from blood (not recorded which). The receptor source for this set is a woman in her forties or fifties who had recovered from COVID-19. CDR3s include the opening cysteine and the closing phenylalanine or tryptophan. The order of the fields is J gene, clone size, V gene, D gene, CDR3 DNA, CDR3 protein. D genes are given only for firm matches. Expanded clones get a size class; other rows say once, few or many, or leave the size out.

TRBJ2-5 | - | TRBV9 | - | TGTGCCAGCAGTACTAATCCGACTAGGGTGGGCGAGACCCAGTACTTC | CASSTNPTRVGETQYF
TRBJ1-2 | - | TRBV5-1 | TRBD1 | TGCGCCAGCAGCTTCGGGACAGGGGCCTATGGCTACACCTTC | CASSFGTGAYGYTF
TRBJ2-7 | - | TRBV27 | TRBD2 | TGTGCCAGCAGTCCACTAGCGGGAGGTTACGGGCAGTACTTC | CASSPLAGGYGQYF
TRBJ1-2 | - | TRBV30 | TRBD1 | TGTGCCTGGGCCTCCGGGGGGACAGGTGGCTACACCTTC | CAWASGGTGGYTF
TRBJ2-3 | - | TRBV7-9 | - | TGTGCTCCAACCGCGAGCACAGATACGCAGTATTTT | CAPTASTDTQYF
TRBJ1-4 | once | TRBV27 | TRBD1 | TGTGCCAGCAGTCGCAGGGGGCTGTATGAAAAACTGTTTTTT | CASSRRGLYEKLFF
TRBJ2-1 | few | TRBV19 | TRBD2 | TGTGCCAGTTCCCTGACTAGCGCCTCCTACAATGAGCAGTTCTTC | CASSLTSASYNEQFF
TRBJ1-2 | - | TRBV27 | - | TGTGCCAGCCGAAGACAAGACTATGGCTACACCTTC | CASRRQDYGYTF
TRBJ1-2 | - | TRBV21-1 | - | TGTGCCAGCATTTGCGTCAGGGAGGGACCTAACTATGGCTACACCTTC | CASICVREGPNYGYTF
TRBJ2-1 | once | TRBV11-1 | - | TGTGCCAGCACCTCCTCGGGAGCCTACAATGAGCAGTTCTTC | CASTSSGAYNEQFF
TRBJ1-1 | - | TRBV4-1 | - | TGCGCCAGCAGCCAAGTAGAAAGAGGGAACACTGAAGCTTTCTTT | CASSQVERGNTEAFF
TRBJ1-2 | - | TRBV6-5 | - | TGTGCCAGCAGTTTACTCACAGCACTAGGGGGTGGCTACACCTTC | CASSLLTALGGGYTF
TRBJ2-1 | - | TRBV4-2 | - | TGTGCCAGCAGCCAAGACATGAGGACACTTGGGAATGAGCAGTTCTTC | CASSQDMRTLGNEQFF
TRBJ1-1 | - | TRBV5-4 | TRBD1 | TGTGCCAGCAGCCCAAGACAGGGCCCCCTTAACACTGAAGCTTTCTTT | CASSPRQGPLNTEAFF
TRBJ1-2 | - | TRBV29-1 | - | TGCAGCGGCCGGGACTCTGACTATGGCTACACCTTC | CSGRDSDYGYTF
TRBJ1-4 | - | TRBV6-5 | TRBD1 | TGTGCCAGCAGCCAACAGGGGACTAATGAAAAACTGTTTTTT | CASSQQGTNEKLFF
TRBJ1-2 | - | TRBV5-4 | - | TGTGCCAGCAGCCTAGACGAAAACTATGGCTACACCTTC | CASSLDENYGYTF
TRBJ2-3 | - | TRBV11-2 | - | TGTGCCAGCAGCTTGGGTCGGGGAGATACGCAGTATTTT | CASSLGRGDTQYF
TRBJ2-7 | - | TRBV3-1/TRBV3-2 | - | TGTGCCAGCAGCCCTCAGACAGATAGGCAGTACTTC | CASSPQTDRQYF
TRBJ1-3 | - | TRBV19 | TRBD1 | TGTGCCAGTAGCACCACAGGACAGGGGGCATTCTCTGGAAACACCATATATTTT | CASSTTGQGAFSGNTIYF
TRBJ2-1 | - | TRBV18 | TRBD2 | TGTGCCAGCTCAGGTAGAGCGGGGAGCTCCTACAATGAGCAGTTCTTC | CASSGRAGSSYNEQFF
TRBJ1-1 | - | TRBV7-9 | - | TGTGCCGGTGCGGACAGGAACACTGAAGCTTTCTTT | CAGADRNTEAFF
TRBJ1-2 | - | TRBV6-1 | TRBD1 | TGTGCCAGCAGTGAAGCCGGGACAGGACTCTATGGCTACACCTTC | CASSEAGTGLYGYTF
TRBJ1-4 | - | TRBV2 | TRBD1 | TGTGCCAGCAGTGAGGGGGACAGGGCCCGGATAGAGCTGTTTTTT | CASSEGDRARIELFF
TRBJ1-6 | - | TRBV5-1 | - | TGCGCCAGCAGCTTGGGGTGGGGAGGTGAGAGTTCACCCCTCCACTTT | CASSLGWGGESSPLHF
TRBJ2-2 | - | TRBV6-5 | - | TGTGCCAGCGCCCCCCGGGCCGGGGAGCTGTTTTTT | CASAPRAGELFF
TRBJ1-5 | - | TRBV7-9 | - | TGTGCCAGCAGCTTAGGGGCGGGGGGAAATCAGCCCCAGCATTTT | CASSLGAGGNQPQHF